This entry lists 31 T cell receptor beta chains sequenced from one sample in a study of shared clonotypes between healthy human individuals. Sequenced by immunoSEQ multiplex PCR; TCRdb stores in-frame clones only, minus some. The table has about 590,000 clones, 95% to 96% seen once; the top ten hold over 0.09%. Naive CD8 cells, CD45RO-negative and positively selected for CCR7, excluded terminally differentiated effector memory CD45RA+ cells. The specimen sequenced was naive CD8+ T cells sorted from blood. The receptors come from a woman in her twenties or thirties in good health.

The rearrangement links TRBV7-9 to TRBJ2-5; D is possibly TRBD2 (6 bases). The end of the DNA fits TRBJ2-7 better, so the J call may be wrong. Germline V CDR1 and CDR2: SEHNR, FQNEAQ (reference sequence). The CDR3 contains 12 residues. The CDR3 nucleotides read TGTGCCAGCCGTCGCGGGGACTACGAGCAGTACTTC. Its protein is CASRRGDYEQYF.

V usage is TRBV27 and J usage is TRBJ2-1, with 9 nucleotides matching TRBD2. Looked up from germline, CDR1 is MNHEY and CDR2 is SMNVEV (reference sequence). V lost 8 bases, J lost 0 bases, and 5 bases stayed unmatched. The CDR3 contains 15 residues. CDR3: CASLNSGSSYNEQFF. Written as DNA, the CDR3 is TGTGCCAGCCTTAATAGCGGGAGCTCCTACAATGAGCAGTTCTTC.

The CDR3 spells CASSPGQDTGELFF. As DNA, the CDR3 is TGTGCCAGCAGCCCAGGACAGGACACCGGGGAGCTGTTTTTT. This sequence joins TRBV27 and TRBJ2-2, with 7 bases that match TRBD1. Trimming took 6 bases from V and 3 from J; bases not matched to a gene: 4. The CDR3 totals 14 residues. Germline CDR1 reads MNHEY; CDR2 reads SMNVEV (reference sequence).

The rearrangement uses TRBV11-2 and TRBJ2-5; no clear D. With the DNA end fitting TRBJ2-7 better, the J assignment may be wrong. Germline CDR1 and CDR2: SGHAT and FQNNGV. The CDR3 has 15 residues. CDR3 sequence (DNA): TGTGCCAGCAGTCCTTCGACTTCTAGCTCCTACGAGCAGTACTTC. Its translation is CASSPSTSSSYEQYF.

The chain employs TRBV7-9 and TRBJ2-7, with a possible D match to TRBD2 (7 bases). The germline V gene has CDR1 SEHNR and CDR2 FQNEAQ (reference sequence). The CDR3 extends over 17 amino acids. Trimming left V 0 bases short and J 0 bases short, with 15 bases between. The CDR3 DNA reads TGTGCCAGCAGCTTAGCGCGGGGGCCCAAGAGCTCCTACGAGCAGTACTTC. Amino acids: CASSLARGPKSSYEQYF.

The chain employs TRBV11-2 and TRBJ1-1, with TRBD1 identical over 8 bases. CDR3 length: 16 amino acids. Unmatched junction bases numbered 7, after V lost 1 base and J lost 3 bases. Germline V gives CDR1 SGHAT, CDR2 FQNNGV. CDR3 nucleotide sequence: TGTGCCAGCAGCTTAGGGACAGGGCCTTCGGACACTGAAGCTTTCTTT. Translating it yields CASSLGTGPSDTEAFF.

This chain joins TRBV30 and TRBJ2-1, with 7 bases fitting TRBD2. The V segment lost 5 bases and the J segment 3 bases; nucleotides outside the gene matches: 10. The CDR3 covers 15 residues. Per the germline V gene, CDR1 is GTSNPN and CDR2 is SVGIG (reference sequence). CDR3 sequence: CAWGGGSLHYNEQFF. The CDR3 DNA is TGTGCCTGGGGCGGCGGGAGTCTCCACTACAATGAGCAGTTCTTC.

J is TRBJ2-3 and V is TRBV29-1; TRBD2 matches 13 bases. The CDR3 is 13 residues long. Germline CDR1 is SQVTM and CDR2 is ANQGSEA. V lost 7 bases to trimming and J lost 6 bases; unmatched junction nucleotides: 4. CDR3 DNA: TGCAGCGCAAGGACTAGCGGGAGTGATACGCAGTATTTT. Protein sequence: CSARTSGSDTQYF.

The chain couples TRBV30 to TRBJ2-7; 7 bases are a match to TRBD1. The CDR3 sequence is 15 residues long. Germline CDR1 GTSNPN, CDR2 SVGIG (reference sequence). The V and J ends lost 0 bases and 1 base, in that order; junction bases with no gene match: 6. CDR3 bases: TGTGCCTGGAGTGTAGGAACAGGGGAATCCTACGAGCAGTACTTC. This translates into CAWSVGTGESYEQYF.

The chain recombines TRBV5-1 with TRBJ2-5; no clear D gene. The length of the CDR3 is 14 residues. The germline V gene encodes CDR1 SGHRS and CDR2 YFSETQ. V lost 1 base and J 1 base, leaving 8 bases between the germline ends. Written as DNA, the CDR3 is TGCGCCAGCAGCTTGTTCTCGAGCCAAGAGACCCAGTACTTC. Residues: CASSLFSSQETQYF.

This sequence joins TRBV5-1 and TRBJ2-7; no clear D gene. The CDR3 runs 13 residues. CDR1 and CDR2 from the germline V gene are SGHRS and YFSETQ. Trimming removed 0 bases at V and 2 bases at J, with 6 bases between. CDR3 nucleotide sequence: TGCGCCAGCAGCTTGGACAGCCCCTACGAGCAGTACTTC. Residues: CASSLDSPYEQYF.

J is TRBJ2-1 and V is TRBV11-2; D perhaps matches TRBD2 (6 bases). Trimming left V 7 bases short and J 6 bases short, with 19 bases between. The germline gives CDR1 SGHAT, CDR2 FQNNGV. The CDR3 has 15 amino acids. The CDR3 protein is CASTRGARELNEQFF. The CDR3, as DNA: TGTGCCAGCACCCGGGGCGCGCGGGAACTCAATGAGCAGTTCTTC.

J is TRBJ2-4 and V is TRBV2; 11 nucleotides agree with TRBD1. Trimming cost V 3 bases and J 6 bases; bases outside gene matches: 7. Germline CDR1 is SNHLY and CDR2 is FYNNEI. CDR3 length equals 16 residues. The CDR3 DNA sequence: TGTGCCAGCAGTGATCAGACCGGGACAGGGGGAAACATTCAGTACTTC. Translation gives CASSDQTGTGGNIQYF.

This sequence joins TRBV27 and TRBJ2-5; possible D gene TRBD1, 6 bases. Trimming took off 5 bases at V and 4 bases at J, with 20 bases between the two ends. The CDR3 has 16 amino acids. Germline lookup yields CDR1 MNHEY and CDR2 SMNVEV (reference sequence). The CDR3 region has the DNA TGTGCCAGCAGTCCCGACAGGACCTACCTTGGAGAGACCCAGTACTTC. Translating gives CASSPDRTYLGETQYF.

V is TRBV19 and J is TRBJ1-1; no reliable D call. The germline V gene has CDR1 LNHDA and CDR2 SQIVND (reference sequence). Trimming stripped 1 base from V and 8 bases from J, with 8 bases between. There are 12 residues in the CDR3. The CDR3 loop is CASSIGEFEAFF. CDR3 sequence (DNA): TGTGCCAGTAGTATAGGGGAATTCGAAGCTTTCTTT.

This sequence joins TRBV7-6 and TRBJ2-7; D perhaps matches TRBD2 (6 bases). The CDR3 runs 13 residues. Per the germline V gene, CDR1 is SGHVS and CDR2 is FNYEAQ. Trimming took off 5 bases at V and 3 bases at J, with 11 bases between the two ends. This CDR3 reads CASSPPGGYEQYF. The CDR3 region has the DNA TGTGCCAGCAGCCCCCCCGGGGGCTACGAGCAGTACTTC.

The rearrangement uses TRBV11-2 and TRBJ2-5; D remains unclear. Trimming removed 5 bases at V and 8 bases at J, with 9 bases between. Germline V lookup: CDR1 SGHAT, CDR2 FQNNGV. CDR3 length equals 11 residues. The DNA for the CDR3 is TGTGCCAGCAGCCACGGCCCAACCCAGTACTTC. Encoded protein: CASSHGPTQYF.

This clone has only a few counts. V is TRBV11-3 and J is TRBJ2-1; 10 bases match TRBD2. The V gene end was trimmed by 4 bases and the J gene end by 8 bases; junction bases not matched to a gene: 5. The CDR3 spans 14 residues. CDR1 and CDR2 (germline): SGHNT, YENEEA. CDR3: CASSSGTSVHEQFF. The CDR3 DNA reads TGTGCCAGCAGCTCCGGGACTAGCGTCCATGAGCAGTTCTTC.

The rearrangement links TRBV19 to TRBJ1-2; weak D call: TRBD1 (5 bases). The CDR3 consists of 13 residues. V lost 6 bases and J 4 bases, leaving 12 bases between the germline ends. Germline CDR1 reads LNHDA; CDR2 reads SQIVND (reference sequence). In DNA form, the CDR3 reads TGTGCCAGTAGCCTTGCAGGGATCTATGGCTACACCTTC. This encodes CASSLAGIYGYTF.

The rearrangement uses TRBV27 and TRBJ2-5; D might be TRBD1 (5 bases). The CDR3 covers 12 residues. Trimming removed 5 bases from V and 3 bases from J, with 7 bases in between. Per the germline V gene, CDR1 is MNHEY and CDR2 is SMNVEV (reference sequence). CDR3 DNA: TGTGCCAGCAGTGGGGCAGAAGAGACCCAGTACTTC. Residues: CASSGAEETQYF.

This sequence joins TRBV2 and TRBJ2-5; tentative D call: TRBD1 (5 bases). V lost 5 bases, J lost 2 bases, and 15 bases lay in between. The germline CDR1 and CDR2 sequences are SNHLY and FYNNEI. The CDR3 sequence is 15 residues long. The CDR3 DNA reads TGTGCCAGCAGTTCCCTGCTAGGGGAACAAGAGACCCAGTACTTC. This encodes CASSSLLGEQETQYF.

CDR3 coding DNA: TGCGCCAGCAGGAGCGGGGGCACAGATACGCAGTATTTT. It yields the protein CASRSGGTDTQYF. The V and J genes are TRBV10-1 and TRBJ2-3, with 7 bases that match TRBD2. CDR3 size: 13 residues. The V gene's germline CDR1 is WNHNN and CDR2 SYGVQD (reference sequence). V trimming: 6 bases; J trimming: 1 base; junction bases outside the gene matches: 1.

To note about this clone: Within the sample, other DNA sequences also encode this same CDR3. The chain uses TRBV4-1 and TRBJ1-5; D possibly corresponds to TRBD1 (6 bases). Trimming took off 1 base at V and 3 bases at J, with 10 bases between the two ends. Germline-derived CDR1 and CDR2 are MGHRA and YSYEKL. The CDR3 contains 15 residues. CDR3 nucleotide sequence: TGCGCCAGCAGCCAAGTCAGGGGCTCCAATCAGCCCCAGCATTTT. Protein: CASSQVRGSNQPQHF.

This rearrangement joins TRBV5-5 to TRBJ2-7; D is ambiguous. The V gene lost 0 bases and the J gene lost 4 bases, with 14 bases spanning the gap. Germline CDR1 is SGHKS and CDR2 is YYEKEE (reference sequence). CDR3 length: 15 residues. For the CDR3, the DNA is TGTGCCAGCAGCTTGGCCGGTTTAGTAACGTACGAGCAGTACTTC. It is translated as CASSLAGLVTYEQYF.

V usage is TRBV11-2 and J usage is TRBJ2-7; 7 bases agree with TRBD2. The CDR3 runs to 15 residues. V shed 1 base and J 7 bases; nucleotides not matched to a gene: 10. Germline V CDR1 and CDR2: SGHAT, FQNNGV. CDR3 DNA: TGTGCCAGCAGCTTAGCCCAAACTAGCGTTTGGGAGCAGTACTTC. It codes for CASSLAQTSVWEQYF. The variable domain in full, with the rest retrieved from reference TRBV11-2 and TRBJ2-7, is EAGVAQSPRYKIIEKRQSVAFWCNPISGHATLYWYQQILGQGPKLLIQFQNNGVVDDSQLPKDRFSAERLKGVDSTLKIQPAKLEDSAVYLCASSLAQTSVWEQYFGPGTRLTVT.

V and J are TRBV12-5 and TRBJ2-7; D ambiguous. V gave up 3 bases and J gave up 4 bases, with 4 bases separating them. Germline CDR1 is LGHNT and CDR2 is FRNRAP. The CDR3 has 11 residues. CDR3 sequence (DNA): TGTGCTAGTGGTTTAGGGTACGAGCAGTACTTC. Its translation is CASGLGYEQYF.

The chain carries TRBV29-1 and TRBJ2-1; D not resolved. V was pared by 4 bases and J by 0 bases, with 7 bases between. This CDR3 spans 13 amino acids. Germline-derived CDR1 and CDR2 are SQVTM and ANQGSEA. The CDR3 sequence: CSVVLGSYNEQFF. The CDR3 DNA sequence: TGCAGCGTTGTGCTTGGCTCCTACAATGAGCAGTTCTTC.

The chain uses TRBV13 and TRBJ2-7; a weak D match, TRBD1 (6 bases). Germline V gene data show CDR1 as PRHDT and CDR2 as FYEKMQ (reference sequence). The CDR3 is 13 amino acids. V was shortened by 5 bases and J by 4 bases, with 12 bases between the two germline ends. CDR3 DNA: TGTGCCAGCAGCGGCCAGGGGCTTTACGAGCAGTACTTC. Protein product: CASSGQGLYEQYF.

The chain carries TRBV27 and TRBJ2-7, with D maybe TRBD1 (6 bases). The V gene's germline CDR1 is MNHEY and CDR2 SMNVEV (reference sequence). The CDR3 totals 14 residues. V dropped 6 bases and J dropped 2 bases, with 14 bases sitting between them. The CDR3 spells CASSQSTGPYEQYF. The CDR3 nucleotides read TGTGCCAGCAGCCAATCGACAGGACCCTACGAGCAGTACTTC.

Only one count was recorded for this clone. The rearrangement joins TRBV27 to TRBJ2-7, with 7 bases fitting TRBD1. Trimming took 5 bases from V and 2 from J; bases not matched to a gene: 6. This CDR3 contains 14 residues. The germline V gene has CDR1 MNHEY and CDR2 SMNVEV (reference sequence). This CDR3 reads CASSGPGQTYEQYF. CDR3 DNA: TGTGCCAGCAGTGGGCCGGGACAGACCTACGAGCAGTACTTC.

The V call is TRBV19, the J call TRBJ2-1; TRBD1 agrees at 8 bases. This CDR3 region has 16 residues. Germline assignment: CDR1 LNHDA and CDR2 SQIVND (reference sequence). Trimming removed 5 bases from V and 1 base from J; junction bases left unmatched: 7. Written as DNA, the CDR3 is TGTGCCAGTAGTGTTACAGGGGGTTTTTCCTACAATGAGCAGTTCTTC. Translating gives CASSVTGGFSYNEQFF.